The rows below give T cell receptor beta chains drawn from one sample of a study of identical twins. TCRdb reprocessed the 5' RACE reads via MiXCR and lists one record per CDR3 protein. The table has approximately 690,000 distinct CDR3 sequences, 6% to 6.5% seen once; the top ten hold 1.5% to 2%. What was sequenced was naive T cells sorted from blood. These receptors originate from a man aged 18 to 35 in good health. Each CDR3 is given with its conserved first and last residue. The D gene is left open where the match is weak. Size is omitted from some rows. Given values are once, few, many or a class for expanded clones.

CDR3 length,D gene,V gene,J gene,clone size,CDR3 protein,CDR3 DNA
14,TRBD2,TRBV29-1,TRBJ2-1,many,CSVGSAGVLNEQFF,TGCAGCGTTGGGTCAGCGGGAGTCTTGAATGAGCAGTTCTTC
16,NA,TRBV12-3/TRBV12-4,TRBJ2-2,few,CASSSENDINTGELFF,TGTGCCAGCAGCTCGGAAAATGATATTAACACCGGGGAGCTGTTTTTT
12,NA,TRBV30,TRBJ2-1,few,CAWNGEANEQFF,TGTGCCTGGAACGGGGAGGCCAATGAGCAGTTCTTC
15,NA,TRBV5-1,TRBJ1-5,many,CASSTGDMSNQPQHF,TGCGCCAGCAGCACGGGGGACATGAGCAATCAGCCCCAGCATTTT
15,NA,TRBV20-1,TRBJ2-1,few,CSAPPIKNPYNEQFF,TGCAGTGCCCCCCCGATTAAAAATCCTTACAATGAGCAGTTCTTC
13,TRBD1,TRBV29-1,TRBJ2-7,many,CSVAGQGAYEQYF,TGCAGCGTTGCGGGACAGGGGGCCTACGAGCAGTACTTC
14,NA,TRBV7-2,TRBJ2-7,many,CASSLLGSSYEQYF,TGTGCCAGCAGCTTACTCGGGAGCTCCTACGAGCAGTACTTC
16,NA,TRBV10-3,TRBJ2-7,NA,CAISVRGFGGSREQYF,TGTGCCATCAGTGTGCGGGGTTTCGGAGGATCGCGCGAGCAGTACTTC
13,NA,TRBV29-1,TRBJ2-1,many,CSVGRRLYNEQFF,TGCAGCGTGGGACGGAGACTCTACAATGAGCAGTTCTTC
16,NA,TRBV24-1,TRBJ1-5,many,CATSESGAYSNQPQHF,TGTGCCACCAGTGAATCGGGGGCGTATAGCAATCAGCCCCAGCATTTT
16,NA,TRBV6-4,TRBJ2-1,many,CASSPDSGSRYNEQFF,TGTGCCAGCAGTCCTGACTCCGGGAGTCGATACAATGAGCAGTTCTTC
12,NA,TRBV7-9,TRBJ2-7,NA,CASGRESYEQYF,TGTGCCAGCGGGAGAGAGTCCTACGAGCAGTACTTC
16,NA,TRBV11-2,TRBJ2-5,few,CASSSGLGQTIETQYF,TGTGCCAGCAGCTCTGGACTCGGCCAAACTATAGAGACCCAGTACTTC
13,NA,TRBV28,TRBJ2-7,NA,CASGTGDVGEQYF,TGTGCCAGCGGGACGGGAGATGTGGGCGAGCAGTACTTC
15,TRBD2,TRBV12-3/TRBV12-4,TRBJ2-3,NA,CASSSTSGITDTQYF,TGTGCCAGCAGCTCGACTAGCGGAATAACAGATACGCAGTATTTT
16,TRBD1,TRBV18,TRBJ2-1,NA,CASSLKTGDVYNEQFF,TGTGCCAGCTCACTTAAGACAGGGGACGTCTACAATGAGCAGTTCTTC
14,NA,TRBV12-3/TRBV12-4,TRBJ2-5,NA,CASNLGGALETQYF,TGTGCCAGCAACCTTGGCGGGGCCTTGGAGACCCAGTACTTC
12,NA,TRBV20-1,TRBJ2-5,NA,CSARVTEEAQYF,TGCAGTGCTAGGGTGACGGAAGAGGCCCAGTACTTC
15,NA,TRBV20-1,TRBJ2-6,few,CSARERSSGANVLTF,TGCAGTGCTAGAGAACGCAGCTCTGGGGCCAACGTCCTGACTTTC
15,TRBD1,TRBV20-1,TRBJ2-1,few,CSARETGRGTLEQFF,TGCAGTGCTAGGGAGACAGGGCGAGGAACACTAGAGCAGTTCTTC
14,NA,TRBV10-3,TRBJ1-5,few,CAIRGPGSNQPQHF,TGTGCCATCAGGGGTCCCGGGAGCAATCAGCCCCAGCATTTT
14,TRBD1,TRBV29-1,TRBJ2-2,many,CSVRDRPNTGELFF,TGCAGCGTTCGGGACAGGCCGAACACCGGGGAGCTGTTTTTT
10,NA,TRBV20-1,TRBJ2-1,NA,CSARFGEQFF,TGCAGTGCTCGTTTCGGGGAGCAGTTCTTC
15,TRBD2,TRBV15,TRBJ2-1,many,CATSRDFLGGNEQFF,TGTGCCACCAGCAGGGACTTTTTGGGGGGGAATGAGCAGTTCTTC
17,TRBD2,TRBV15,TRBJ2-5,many,CATSRVGLAQIQETQYF,TGTGCCACCAGCAGAGTTGGACTAGCGCAAATCCAAGAGACCCAGTACTTC
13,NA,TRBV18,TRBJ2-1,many,CASSPFSEYEQFF,TGTGCCAGCTCACCCTTTAGCGAGTATGAGCAGTTCTTC